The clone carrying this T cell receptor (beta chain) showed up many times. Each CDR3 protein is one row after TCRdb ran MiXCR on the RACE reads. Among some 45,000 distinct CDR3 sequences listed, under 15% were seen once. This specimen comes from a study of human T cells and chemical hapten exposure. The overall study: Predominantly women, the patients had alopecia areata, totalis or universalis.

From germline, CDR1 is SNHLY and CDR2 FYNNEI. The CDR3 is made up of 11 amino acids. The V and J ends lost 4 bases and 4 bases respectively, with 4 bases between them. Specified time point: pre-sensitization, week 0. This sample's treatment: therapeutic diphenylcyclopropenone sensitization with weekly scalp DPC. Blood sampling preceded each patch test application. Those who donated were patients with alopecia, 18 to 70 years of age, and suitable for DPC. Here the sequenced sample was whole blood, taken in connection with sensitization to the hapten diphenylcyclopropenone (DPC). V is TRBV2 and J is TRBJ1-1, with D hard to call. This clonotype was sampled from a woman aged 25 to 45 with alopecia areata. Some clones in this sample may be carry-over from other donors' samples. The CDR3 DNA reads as TGTGCCAGCAGTGTGGCCACTGAAGCTTTCTTT. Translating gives CASSVATEAFF. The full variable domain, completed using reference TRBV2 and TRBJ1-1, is EPEVTQTPSHQVTQMGQEVILRCVPISNHLYFYWYRQILGQKVEFLVSFYNNEISEKSEIFDDQFSVERPDGSNFTLKIRSTKLEDSAMYFCASSVATEAFFGQGTRLTVV.